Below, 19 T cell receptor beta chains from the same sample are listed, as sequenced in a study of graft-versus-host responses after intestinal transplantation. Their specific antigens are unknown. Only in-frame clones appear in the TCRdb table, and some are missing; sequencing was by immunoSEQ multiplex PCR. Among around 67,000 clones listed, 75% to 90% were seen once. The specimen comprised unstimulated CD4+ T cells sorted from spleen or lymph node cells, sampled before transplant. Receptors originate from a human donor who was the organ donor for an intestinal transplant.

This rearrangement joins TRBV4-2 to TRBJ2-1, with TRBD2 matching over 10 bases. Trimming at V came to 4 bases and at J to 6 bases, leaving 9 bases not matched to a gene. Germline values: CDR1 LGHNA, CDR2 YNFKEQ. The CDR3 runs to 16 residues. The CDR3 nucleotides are TGTGCCAGCAGCCCCTGGGGTAGCGGGGGGTCCAATGAGCAGTTCTTC. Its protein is CASSPWGSGGSNEQFF.

CDR3 residues: CASSTPGQGATNYGYTF. CDR3 coding DNA: TGTGCCAGCAGCACCCCGGGACAGGGGGCTACTAACTATGGCTACACCTTC. The chain recombines TRBV5-4 with TRBJ1-2, with TRBD1 matching over 12 bases. The CDR3 spans 17 residues. Germline-derived CDR1 and CDR2 are SGHNT and YYREEE (reference sequence). Trimming removed 4 bases from V and 0 bases from J; junction bases left unmatched: 7.

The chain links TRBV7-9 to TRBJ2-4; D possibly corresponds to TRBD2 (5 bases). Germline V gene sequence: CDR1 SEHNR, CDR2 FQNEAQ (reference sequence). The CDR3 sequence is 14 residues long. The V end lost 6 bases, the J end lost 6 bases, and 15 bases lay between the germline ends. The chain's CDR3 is CASSTVGRGNIQYF. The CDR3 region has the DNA TGTGCCAGCAGTACCGTGGGTCGGGGAAACATTCAGTACTTC. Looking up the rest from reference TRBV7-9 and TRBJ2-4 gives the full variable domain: DTGVSQNPRHKITKRGQNVTFRCDPISEHNRLYWYRQTLGQGPEFLTYFQNEAQLEKSRLLSDRFSAERPKGSFSTLEIQRTEQGDSAMYLCASSTVGRGNIQYFGAGTRLSVL.

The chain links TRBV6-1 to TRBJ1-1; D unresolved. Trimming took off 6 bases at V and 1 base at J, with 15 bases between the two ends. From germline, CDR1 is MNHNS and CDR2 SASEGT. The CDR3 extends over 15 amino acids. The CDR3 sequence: CASSTPGGWNTEAFF. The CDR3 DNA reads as TGTGCCAGCAGCACCCCGGGAGGGTGGAACACTGAAGCTTTCTTT.

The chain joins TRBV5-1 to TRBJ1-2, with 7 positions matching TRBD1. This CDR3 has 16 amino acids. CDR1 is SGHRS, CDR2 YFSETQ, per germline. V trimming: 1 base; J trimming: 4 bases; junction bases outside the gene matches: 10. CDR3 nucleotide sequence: TGCGCCAGCAGCTTGTTCCTTACAGGGGTAACCTATGGCTACACCTTC. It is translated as CASSLFLTGVTYGYTF.

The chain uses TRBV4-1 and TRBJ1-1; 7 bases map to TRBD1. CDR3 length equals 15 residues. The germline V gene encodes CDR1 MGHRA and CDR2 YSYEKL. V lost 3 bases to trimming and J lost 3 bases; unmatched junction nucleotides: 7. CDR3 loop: CASSQSFQGDTEAFF. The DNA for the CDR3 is TGCGCCAGCAGCCAGTCGTTCCAGGGGGACACTGAAGCTTTCTTT.

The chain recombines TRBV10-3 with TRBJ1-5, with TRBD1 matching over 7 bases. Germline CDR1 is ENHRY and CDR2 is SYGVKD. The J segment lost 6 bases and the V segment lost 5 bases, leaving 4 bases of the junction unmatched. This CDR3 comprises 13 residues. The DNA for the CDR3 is TGTGCCATCAGTCCAGGGGGGAGTCAGCCCCAGCATTTT. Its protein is CAISPGGSQPQHF.

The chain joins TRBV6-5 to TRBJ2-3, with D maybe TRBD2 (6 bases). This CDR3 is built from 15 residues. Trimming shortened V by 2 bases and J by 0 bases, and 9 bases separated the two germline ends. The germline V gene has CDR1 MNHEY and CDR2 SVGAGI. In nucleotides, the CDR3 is TGTGCCAGCAGTTACATGGGGGGAAGCACAGATACGCAGTATTTT. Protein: CASSYMGGSTDTQYF.

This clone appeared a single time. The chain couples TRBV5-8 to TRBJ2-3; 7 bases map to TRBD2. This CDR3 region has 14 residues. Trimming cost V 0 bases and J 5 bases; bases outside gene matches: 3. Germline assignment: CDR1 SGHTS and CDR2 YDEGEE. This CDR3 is CASSLEPGGDTQYF. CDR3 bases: TGTGCCAGCAGCTTGGAACCGGGAGGAGATACGCAGTATTTT.

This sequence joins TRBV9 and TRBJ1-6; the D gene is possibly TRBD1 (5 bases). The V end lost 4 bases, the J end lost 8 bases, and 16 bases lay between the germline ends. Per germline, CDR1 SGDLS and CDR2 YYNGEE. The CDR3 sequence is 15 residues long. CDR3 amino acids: CASSPSQGGDSPLHF. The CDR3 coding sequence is TGTGCCAGCAGCCCCAGCCAGGGCGGGGATTCACCCCTCCACTTT.

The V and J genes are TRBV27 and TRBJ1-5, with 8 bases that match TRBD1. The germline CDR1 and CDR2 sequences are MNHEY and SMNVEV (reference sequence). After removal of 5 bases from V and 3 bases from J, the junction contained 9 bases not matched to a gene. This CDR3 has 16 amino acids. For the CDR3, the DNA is TGTGCCAGCAGTGCCAAGCAGGGGGCGCTCAATCAGCCCCAGCATTTT. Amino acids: CASSAKQGALNQPQHF.

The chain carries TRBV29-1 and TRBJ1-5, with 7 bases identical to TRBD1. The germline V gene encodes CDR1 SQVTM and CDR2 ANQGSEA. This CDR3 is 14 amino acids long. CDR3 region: CTPTRDSRTQPQHF. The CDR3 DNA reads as TGCACTCCGACCCGGGACAGCCGAACTCAGCCCCAGCATTTT.

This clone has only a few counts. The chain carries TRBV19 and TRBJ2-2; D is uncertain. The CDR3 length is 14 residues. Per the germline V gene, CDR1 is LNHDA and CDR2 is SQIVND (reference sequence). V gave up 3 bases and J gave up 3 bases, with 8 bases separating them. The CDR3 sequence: CASSIALDTGELFF. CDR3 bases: TGTGCCAGTAGTATCGCGCTAGACACCGGGGAGCTGTTTTTT.

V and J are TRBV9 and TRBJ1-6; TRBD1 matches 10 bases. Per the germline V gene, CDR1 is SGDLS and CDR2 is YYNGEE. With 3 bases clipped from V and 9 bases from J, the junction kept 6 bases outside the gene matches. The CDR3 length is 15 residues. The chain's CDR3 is CASSGLTGGASPLHF. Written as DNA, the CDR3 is TGTGCCAGCAGCGGCTTGACAGGGGGCGCTTCACCCCTCCACTTT.

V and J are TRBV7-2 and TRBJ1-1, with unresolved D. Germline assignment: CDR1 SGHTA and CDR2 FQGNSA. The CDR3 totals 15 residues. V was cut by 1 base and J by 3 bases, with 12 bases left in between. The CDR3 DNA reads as TGTGCCAGCAGCTTAGTAAACGGGTGGGACACTGAAGCTTTCTTT. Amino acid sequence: CASSLVNGWDTEAFF.

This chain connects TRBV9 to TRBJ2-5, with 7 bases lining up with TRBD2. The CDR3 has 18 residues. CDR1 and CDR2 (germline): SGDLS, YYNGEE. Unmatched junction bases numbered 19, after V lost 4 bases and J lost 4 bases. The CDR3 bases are TGTGCCAGCAGCCCCCGGGGGGTCGGGGGGTCCATGGTAGAGACCCAGTACTTC. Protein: CASSPRGVGGSMVETQYF.

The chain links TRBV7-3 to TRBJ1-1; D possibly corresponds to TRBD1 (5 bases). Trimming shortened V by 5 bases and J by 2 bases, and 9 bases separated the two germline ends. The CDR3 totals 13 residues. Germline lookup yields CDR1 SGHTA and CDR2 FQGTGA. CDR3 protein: CASSATVNTEAFF. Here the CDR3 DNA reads TGTGCCAGCAGCGCGACAGTTAACACTGAAGCTTTCTTT.

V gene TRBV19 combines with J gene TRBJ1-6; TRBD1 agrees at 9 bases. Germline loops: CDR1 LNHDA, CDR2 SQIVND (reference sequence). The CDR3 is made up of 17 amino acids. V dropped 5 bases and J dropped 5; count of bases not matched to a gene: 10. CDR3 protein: CASSSPGQGGDNSPLHF. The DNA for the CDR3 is TGTGCCAGTAGTTCCCCGGGACAGGGAGGGGATAATTCACCCCTCCACTTT.

CDR3 in DNA: TGTGCCAGCAGCCCCAGACTAGCGGGGGGCGCGAACACCGGGGAGCTGTTTTTT. Its protein product is CASSPRLAGGANTGELFF. The chain employs TRBV11-2 and TRBJ2-2; the match to TRBD2 covers 13 bases. The CDR3 spans 18 residues. The germline V gene encodes CDR1 SGHAT and CDR2 FQNNGV. V lost 5 bases and J lost 0; bases outside the gene matches: 6.